This is a list of T cell receptor beta chains from one sample in a study of blood T cell repertoires in COVID-19. TCRdb keeps only in-frame clones here, not all; method: immunoSEQ multiplex PCR. This table holds fewer than 200,000 clones, over 65% found once. The sample consisted of PBMCs or T cells enriched from blood (not recorded which). These receptors all stem from a woman between 45 and 60 years old who had recovered from COVID-19. Both conserved end residues are part of each CDR3. Fields, in order: V gene, D gene, J gene, clone size, CDR3 protein, CDR3 DNA. The D gene is left open where the match is weak. Rows may omit the clone size; those that give it use once, few, many or a size class.

v_gene: TRBV2
d_gene: .
j_gene: TRBJ2-5
abundance: .
CDR3aa: CASQSQTGQETQYF
CDR3nt: TGTGCCAGCCAATCACAAACAGGACAAGAGACCCAGTACTTC

v_gene: TRBV28
d_gene: TRBD1
j_gene: TRBJ1-2
abundance: .
CDR3aa: CASRAGTVNYGYTF
CDR3nt: TGTGCCAGCAGAGCCGGGACAGTTAACTATGGCTACACCTTC

v_gene: TRBV2
d_gene: .
j_gene: TRBJ1-1
abundance: .
CDR3aa: CASSGLEGYTEAFF
CDR3nt: TGTGCCAGCAGTGGATTGGAGGGCTACACTGAAGCTTTCTTT

v_gene: TRBV3-1/TRBV3-2
d_gene: TRBD1
j_gene: TRBJ1-6
abundance: .
CDR3aa: CASRQGGDSPLHF
CDR3nt: TGTGCCAGCAGACAGGGGGGGGATTCACCCCTCCACTTT

v_gene: TRBV7-9
d_gene: TRBD1
j_gene: TRBJ2-1
abundance: .
CDR3aa: CASSLLGTGGRREQFF
CDR3nt: TGTGCCAGCAGCTTATTAGGGACAGGGGGTAGACGTGAGCAGTTCTTC

v_gene: TRBV14
d_gene: TRBD2
j_gene: TRBJ2-2
abundance: .
CDR3aa: CASRAGGRAGELFF
CDR3nt: TGTGCCAGCAGAGCGGGGGGGCGCGCCGGGGAGCTGTTTTTT

v_gene: TRBV30
d_gene: .
j_gene: TRBJ1-5
abundance: .
CDR3aa: CAWSVKAGMQPQHF
CDR3nt: TGTGCCTGGAGTGTAAAAGCAGGGATGCAGCCCCAGCATTTT

v_gene: TRBV25-1
d_gene: TRBD1
j_gene: TRBJ1-2
abundance: .
CDR3aa: CASSEWAGGYGYTF
CDR3nt: TGTGCCAGCAGTGAATGGGCAGGGGGCTATGGCTACACCTTC

v_gene: TRBV5-6
d_gene: .
j_gene: TRBJ1-3
abundance: few
CDR3aa: CASTRTETLGNTIYF
CDR3nt: TGTGCCAGCACCAGGACTGAGACGTTAGGAAACACCATATATTTT

v_gene: TRBV6-5
d_gene: .
j_gene: TRBJ1-6
abundance: once
CDR3aa: CAGGGVGSYNSPLHF
CDR3nt: TGTGCCGGCGGGGGTGTCGGCTCCTATAATTCACCCCTCCACTTT

v_gene: TRBV10-3
d_gene: .
j_gene: TRBJ1-1
abundance: .
CDR3aa: CAISIQGGGEAFF
CDR3nt: TGTGCCATCAGTATCCAGGGAGGGGGGGAAGCTTTCTTT

v_gene: TRBV9
d_gene: TRBD1
j_gene: TRBJ2-2
abundance: .
CDR3aa: CASSGRDRASPGELFF
CDR3nt: TGTGCCAGCAGCGGCCGGGACAGGGCCTCCCCCGGGGAGCTGTTTTTT

v_gene: TRBV7-9
d_gene: .
j_gene: TRBJ1-1
abundance: .
CDR3aa: CASTDWRIAPNTEAFF
CDR3nt: TGTGCCAGCACCGACTGGCGGATAGCACCGAACACTGAAGCTTTCTTT

v_gene: TRBV7-2
d_gene: .
j_gene: TRBJ1-5
abundance: .
CDR3aa: CASSFIGDGNQPQHF
CDR3nt: TGTGCCAGCAGCTTCATAGGAGACGGCAATCAGCCCCAGCATTTT

v_gene: TRBV2
d_gene: .
j_gene: TRBJ1-6
abundance: .
CDR3aa: CASRLQGNSPLHF
CDR3nt: TGTGCCAGCAGGCTACAGGGTAATTCACCCCTCCACTTT

v_gene: TRBV9
d_gene: TRBD1
j_gene: TRBJ2-5
abundance: .
CDR3aa: CASSVAGTEQETQYF
CDR3nt: TGTGCCAGCAGCGTAGCAGGGACAGAGCAAGAGACCCAGTACTTC

v_gene: TRBV28
d_gene: TRBD1
j_gene: TRBJ1-2
abundance: .
CDR3aa: CASSLGQAPGYTF
CDR3nt: TGTGCCAGCAGTTTGGGACAGGCCCCTGGCTACACCTTC

v_gene: TRBV4-1
d_gene: .
j_gene: TRBJ1-6
abundance: .
CDR3aa: CASSQDLRAGLGYNSPLHF
CDR3nt: TGCGCCAGCAGCCAAGATCTACGGGCAGGGCTGGGGTATAATTCACCCCTCCACTTT

v_gene: TRBV9
d_gene: TRBD1
j_gene: TRBJ2-5
abundance: once
CDR3aa: CASSEGTGPSETQYF
CDR3nt: TGTGCCAGCAGCGAGGGGACAGGTCCAAGTGAGACCCAGTACTTC

v_gene: TRBV7-2
d_gene: TRBD2
j_gene: TRBJ2-3
abundance: .
CDR3aa: CASNPSGGAGDTQYF
CDR3nt: TGTGCCAGCAACCCTAGCGGGGGGGCGGGAGATACGCAGTATTTT

v_gene: TRBV5-1
d_gene: .
j_gene: TRBJ1-2
abundance: .
CDR3aa: CASSLDYRGYTF
CDR3nt: TGCGCCAGCAGCTTGGATTATAGAGGCTACACCTTC

v_gene: TRBV19
d_gene: .
j_gene: TRBJ1-1
abundance: .
CDR3aa: CASSIDDRFEGENTEAFF
CDR3nt: TGTGCCAGTAGTATAGATGACAGGTTTGAGGGGGAGAACACTGAAGCTTTCTTT

v_gene: TRBV2
d_gene: .
j_gene: TRBJ1-2
abundance: .
CDR3aa: CAGMRESNYGYTF
CDR3nt: TGTGCCGGAATGAGGGAATCTAACTATGGCTACACCTTC

v_gene: TRBV4-1
d_gene: .
j_gene: TRBJ1-1
abundance: .
CDR3aa: CASSQTPRDTEAFF
CDR3nt: TGCGCCAGCAGCCAAACTCCCAGGGACACTGAAGCTTTCTTT

v_gene: TRBV7-9
d_gene: .
j_gene: TRBJ1-5
abundance: .
CDR3aa: CASSLGGGGYQPQHF
CDR3nt: TGTGCCAGCAGCTTAGGGGGCGGGGGCTATCAGCCCCAGCATTTT

v_gene: TRBV19
d_gene: .
j_gene: TRBJ1-5
abundance: .
CDR3aa: CASSLIYRTPGSNQPQHF
CDR3nt: TGTGCCAGTAGCCTGATATACCGAACGCCAGGGAGCAATCAGCCCCAGCATTTT

v_gene: TRBV2
d_gene: TRBD1
j_gene: TRBJ2-2
abundance: .
CDR3aa: CASSRQGLNTGELFF
CDR3nt: TGTGCCAGCAGTAGACAGGGTTTGAACACCGGGGAGCTGTTTTTT

v_gene: TRBV4-1
d_gene: .
j_gene: TRBJ1-1
abundance: once
CDR3aa: CASSQGHRENTEAFF
CDR3nt: TGCGCCAGCAGCCAGGGCCACAGGGAGAACACTGAAGCTTTCTTT

v_gene: TRBV5-1
d_gene: TRBD2
j_gene: TRBJ2-1
abundance: .
CDR3aa: CASSLAGVPGNEQFF
CDR3nt: TGCGCCAGCAGCTTAGCGGGGGTCCCAGGTAATGAGCAGTTCTTC

v_gene: TRBV13
d_gene: .
j_gene: TRBJ1-1
abundance: .
CDR3aa: CASLEVGRGGTEAFF
CDR3nt: TGTGCCAGCCTCGAGGTGGGGAGGGGTGGGACTGAAGCTTTCTTT

v_gene: TRBV19
d_gene: .
j_gene: TRBJ1-5
abundance: .
CDR3aa: CASSTEGAQPQHF
CDR3nt: TGTGCCAGTAGTACCGAGGGAGCTCAGCCCCAGCATTTT

v_gene: TRBV7-8
d_gene: .
j_gene: TRBJ1-5
abundance: .
CDR3aa: CASSLDFFQGRRNQPQHF
CDR3nt: TGTGCCAGCAGCTTAGATTTTTTCCAGGGGCGACGCAATCAGCCCCAGCATTTT

v_gene: TRBV5-4
d_gene: TRBD1
j_gene: TRBJ1-2
abundance: .
CDR3aa: CASRPTGGAGLGYTF
CDR3nt: TGTGCCAGCAGACCGACAGGGGGCGCCGGATTAGGCTACACCTTC

v_gene: TRBV6-5
d_gene: .
j_gene: TRBJ2-1
abundance: .
CDR3aa: CASRSRVHEQFF
CDR3nt: TGTGCCAGCAGATCCCGGGTGCATGAGCAGTTCTTC

v_gene: TRBV7-2
d_gene: .
j_gene: TRBJ1-1
abundance: once
CDR3aa: CASSLSGATEAFF
CDR3nt: TGTGCCAGCAGCTTATCAGGGGCCACTGAAGCTTTCTTT

v_gene: TRBV30
d_gene: .
j_gene: TRBJ1-1
abundance: .
CDR3aa: CAWSVGANTEAFF
CDR3nt: TGTGCCTGGAGTGTAGGAGCGAACACTGAAGCTTTCTTT

v_gene: TRBV12-3/TRBV12-4
d_gene: .
j_gene: TRBJ1-1
abundance: .
CDR3aa: CATAARANTEAFF
CDR3nt: TGTGCCACCGCTGCGAGAGCGAACACTGAAGCTTTCTTT

v_gene: TRBV9
d_gene: .
j_gene: TRBJ2-3
abundance: .
CDR3aa: CASTTGSADTQYF
CDR3nt: TGTGCCAGCACCACGGGGTCAGCAGATACGCAGTATTTT

v_gene: TRBV5-1
d_gene: .
j_gene: TRBJ2-3
abundance: .
CDR3aa: CASSSGTQGGTQYF
CDR3nt: TGCGCCAGCAGCTCCGGGACCCAGGGGGGTACGCAGTATTTT

v_gene: TRBV4-3
d_gene: .
j_gene: TRBJ1-2
abundance: .
CDR3aa: CASSQVTAGRGYTF
CDR3nt: TGCGCCAGCAGCCAAGTCACCGCGGGGAGAGGCTACACCTTC

v_gene: TRBV19
d_gene: TRBD2
j_gene: TRBJ2-3
abundance: few
CDR3aa: CASRGVAGVVADTQYF
CDR3nt: TGTGCCAGTAGGGGGGTAGCGGGAGTCGTCGCAGATACGCAGTATTTT

v_gene: TRBV21-1
d_gene: .
j_gene: TRBJ1-5
abundance: .
CDR3aa: CASSKRGRGKGGNQPQHF
CDR3nt: TGTGCCAGCAGCAAAAGGGGCAGGGGAAAGGGTGGCAATCAGCCCCAGCATTTT

v_gene: TRBV4-3
d_gene: TRBD1
j_gene: TRBJ1-2
abundance: .
CDR3aa: CASSQFTGDTYGYTF
CDR3nt: TGCGCCAGCAGCCAATTCACAGGGGACACCTATGGCTACACCTTC

v_gene: TRBV29-1
d_gene: .
j_gene: TRBJ2-2
abundance: .
CDR3aa: CSVEFRRGELFF
CDR3nt: TGCAGCGTTGAATTTCGGAGGGGGGAGCTGTTTTTT

v_gene: TRBV7-2
d_gene: TRBD1
j_gene: TRBJ1-6
abundance: .
CDR3aa: CASSARQGIARDSPLHF
CDR3nt: TGTGCCAGCAGCGCACGACAGGGGATCGCTCGGGATTCACCCCTCCACTTT